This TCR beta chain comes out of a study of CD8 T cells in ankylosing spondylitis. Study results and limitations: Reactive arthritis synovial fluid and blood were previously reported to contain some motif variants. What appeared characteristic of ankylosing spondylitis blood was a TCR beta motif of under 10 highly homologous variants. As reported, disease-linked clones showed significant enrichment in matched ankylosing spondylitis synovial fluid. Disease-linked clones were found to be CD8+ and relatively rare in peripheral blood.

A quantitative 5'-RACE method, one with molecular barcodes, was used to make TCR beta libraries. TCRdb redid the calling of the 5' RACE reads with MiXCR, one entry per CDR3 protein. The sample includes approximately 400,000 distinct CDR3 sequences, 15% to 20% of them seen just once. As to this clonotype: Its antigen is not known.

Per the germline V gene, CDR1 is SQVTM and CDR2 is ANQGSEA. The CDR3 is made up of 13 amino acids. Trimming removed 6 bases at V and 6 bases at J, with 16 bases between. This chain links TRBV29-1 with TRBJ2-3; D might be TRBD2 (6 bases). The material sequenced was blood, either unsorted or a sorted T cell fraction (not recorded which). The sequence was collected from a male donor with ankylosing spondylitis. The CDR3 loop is CSVAASDPDTQYF. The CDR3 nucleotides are TGCAGCGTCGCGGCTAGCGATCCGGATACGCAGTATTTT.